This TCR beta chain was found in a study of T-cell memory formation after mild COVID-19. Study summary: Among the donors, TCR clusters were largely specific to each donor.

TCRdb re-called the 5' RACE reads through MiXCR, storing one row per CDR3 protein. The sample includes approximately 350,000 distinct CDR3 sequences, around 14% of them seen just once. On this clonotype: The antigen is not known.

Findings and caveats of the study: Contracting clones, day 15 to 85, had balanced CD4/CD8, and later expanders favored CD4+. The finding that pre-infection memory included some responding clones suggested that cross-reactive memory joined. The study found contracting CD4+ clones mainly in CM and EM and contracting CD8+ clones in EMRA.

The germline V and J ends were trimmed by 4 bases and 3 bases, with 14 bases remaining between them. The CDR3 length is 15 residues. Germline loops: CDR1 SGHRS, CDR2 YFSETQ. Sequencing used PBMCs or a T cell subset sorted from them (not recorded which). The TCR sequence derives from a man aged 18 to 30 who had mild COVID-19 (a few samples of this study predate the infection). Cell type and time point are not known. V is TRBV5-1 and J is TRBJ1-3, with a possible D match to TRBD1 (5 bases). In nucleotides, the CDR3 is TGCGCCAGCAGCGCCGCCACAAGGGGTGGAAACACCATATATTTT. Amino acids: CASSAATRGGNTIYF.